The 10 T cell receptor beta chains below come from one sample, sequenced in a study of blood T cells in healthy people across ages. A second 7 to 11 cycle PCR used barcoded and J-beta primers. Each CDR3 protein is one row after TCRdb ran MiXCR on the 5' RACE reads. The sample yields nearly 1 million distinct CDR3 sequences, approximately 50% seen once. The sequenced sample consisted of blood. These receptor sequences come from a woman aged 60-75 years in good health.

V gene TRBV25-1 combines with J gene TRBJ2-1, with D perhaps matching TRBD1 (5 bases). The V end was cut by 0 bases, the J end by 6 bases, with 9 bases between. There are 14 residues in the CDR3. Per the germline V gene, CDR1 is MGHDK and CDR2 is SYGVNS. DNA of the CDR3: TGTGCCAGCAGTGAATACAGGGCCGCCAATGAGCAGTTCTTC. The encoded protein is CASSEYRAANEQFF.

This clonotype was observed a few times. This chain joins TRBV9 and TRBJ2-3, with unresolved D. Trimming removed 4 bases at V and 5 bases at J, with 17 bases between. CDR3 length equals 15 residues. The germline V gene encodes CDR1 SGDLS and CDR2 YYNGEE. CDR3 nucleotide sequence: TGTGCCAGCAGCACCTACCTCAAGAAGGAAGATACGCAGTATTTT. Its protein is CASSTYLKKEDTQYF.

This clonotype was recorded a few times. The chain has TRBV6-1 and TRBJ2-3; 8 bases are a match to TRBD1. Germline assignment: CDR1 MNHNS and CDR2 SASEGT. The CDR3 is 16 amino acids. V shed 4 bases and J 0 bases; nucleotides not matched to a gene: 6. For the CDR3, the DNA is TGTGCCAGCAGTGCAATTTGGGACAGGAGCACAGATACGCAGTATTTT. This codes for CASSAIWDRSTDTQYF.

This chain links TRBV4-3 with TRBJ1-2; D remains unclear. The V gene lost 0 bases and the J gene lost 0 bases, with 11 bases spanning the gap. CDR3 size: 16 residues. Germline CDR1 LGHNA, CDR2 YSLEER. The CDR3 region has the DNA TGCGCCAGCAGCCAAGATCATCGGCTACCTAACTATGGCTACACCTTC. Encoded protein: CASSQDHRLPNYGYTF.

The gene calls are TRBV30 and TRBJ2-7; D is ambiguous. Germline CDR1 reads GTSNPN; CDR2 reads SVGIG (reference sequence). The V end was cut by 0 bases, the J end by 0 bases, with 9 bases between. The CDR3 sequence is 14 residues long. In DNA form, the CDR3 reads TGTGCCTGGAGTGTCCAATGGGGCTCCTACGAGCAGTACTTC. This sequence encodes CAWSVQWGSYEQYF.

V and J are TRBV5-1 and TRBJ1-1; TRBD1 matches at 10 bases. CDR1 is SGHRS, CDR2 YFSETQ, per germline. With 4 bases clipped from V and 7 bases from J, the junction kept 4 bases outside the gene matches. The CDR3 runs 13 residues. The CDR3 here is CASSEGQGLEAFF. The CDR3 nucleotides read TGCGCCAGCAGCGAGGGACAGGGGCTTGAAGCTTTCTTT.

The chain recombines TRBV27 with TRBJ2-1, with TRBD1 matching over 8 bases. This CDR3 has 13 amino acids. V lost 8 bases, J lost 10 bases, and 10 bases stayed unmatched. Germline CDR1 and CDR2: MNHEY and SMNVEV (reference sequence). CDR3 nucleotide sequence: TGTGCCAGCCACCAGAATGCAGGGGGCGAGCAGTTCTTC. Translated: CASHQNAGGEQFF.

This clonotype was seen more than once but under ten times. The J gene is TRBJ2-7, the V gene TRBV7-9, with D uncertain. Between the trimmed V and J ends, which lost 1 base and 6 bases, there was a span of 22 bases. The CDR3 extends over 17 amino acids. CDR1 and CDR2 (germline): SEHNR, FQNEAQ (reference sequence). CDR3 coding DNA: TGTGCCAGCAGCTTAGGAACTTGGACCCCGGCCTTCGCCGAGCAGTACTTC. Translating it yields CASSLGTWTPAFAEQYF.

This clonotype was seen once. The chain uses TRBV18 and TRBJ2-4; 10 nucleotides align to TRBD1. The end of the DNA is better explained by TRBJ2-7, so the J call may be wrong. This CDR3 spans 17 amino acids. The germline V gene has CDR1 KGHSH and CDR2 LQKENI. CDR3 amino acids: CASSPSGTGAPYHEQYF. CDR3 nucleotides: TGTGCCAGCTCACCATCCGGGACAGGGGCTCCCTACCACGAGCAGTACTTC.

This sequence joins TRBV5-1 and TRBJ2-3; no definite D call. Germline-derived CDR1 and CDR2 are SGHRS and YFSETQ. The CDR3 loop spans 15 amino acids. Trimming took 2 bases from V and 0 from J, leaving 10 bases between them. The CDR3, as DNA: TGCGCCAGCAGCTTCGGGCGGTTTAGCACAGATACGCAGTATTTT. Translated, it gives CASSFGRFSTDTQYF.